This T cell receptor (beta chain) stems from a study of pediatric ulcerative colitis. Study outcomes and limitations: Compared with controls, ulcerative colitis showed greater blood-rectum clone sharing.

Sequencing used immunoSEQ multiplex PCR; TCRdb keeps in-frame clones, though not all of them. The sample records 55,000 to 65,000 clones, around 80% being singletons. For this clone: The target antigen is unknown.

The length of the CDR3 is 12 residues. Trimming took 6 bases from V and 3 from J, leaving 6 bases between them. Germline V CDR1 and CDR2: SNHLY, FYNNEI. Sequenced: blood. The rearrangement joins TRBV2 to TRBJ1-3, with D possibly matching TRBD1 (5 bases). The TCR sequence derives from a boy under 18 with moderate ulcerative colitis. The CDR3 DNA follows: TGTGCCAGCAGGGGGGGTGGAAACACCATATATTTT. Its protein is CASRGGGNTIYF. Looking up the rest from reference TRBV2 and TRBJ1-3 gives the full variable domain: EPEVTQTPSHQVTQMGQEVILRCVPISNHLYFYWYRQILGQKVEFLVSFYNNEISEKSEIFDDQFSVERPDGSNFTLKIRSTKLEDSAMYFCASRGGGNTIYFGEGSWLTVV.